These 32 T cell receptor beta chains share one sample of origin, sequenced in a study of blood T cell repertoires in COVID-19. The table came from immunoSEQ multiplex PCR; TCRdb's copy has only in-frame clones and leaves some out. The repertoire holds roughly 100,000 clones, with approximately 84% as singletons. Material for sequencing was peripheral blood. Source of these receptors: a human donor in a cohort sampled during active COVID-19.

V usage is TRBV18 and J usage is TRBJ2-1, with TRBD1 matching over 7 bases. Germline trimming cut 5 bases from V and 5 bases from J; bases unmatched to any gene: 9. CDR3 length: 15 residues. The germline gives CDR1 KGHSH, CDR2 LQKENI. The CDR3 DNA follows: TGTGCCAGCTCAAGAACCCCCGGGACAGACAATGAGCAGTTCTTC. Its translation is CASSRTPGTDNEQFF.

V and J are TRBV4-2 and TRBJ2-7, with TRBD2 identical over 8 bases. V lost 0 bases to trimming and J lost 6 bases; unmatched junction nucleotides: 7. In germline, CDR1 is LGHNA, CDR2 YNFKEQ. The CDR3 sequence is 15 residues long. The CDR3 sequence is CASSQERAGTSEQYF. The DNA for the CDR3 is TGTGCCAGCAGCCAAGAGAGGGCCGGGACTAGCGAGCAGTACTTC.

This sequence joins TRBV19 and TRBJ1-5; 9 bases match TRBD1. CDR3 length: 15 amino acids. CDR1 and CDR2 from the germline V gene are LNHDA and SQIVND (reference sequence). Germline trimming cut 5 bases from V and 5 bases from J; bases unmatched to any gene: 7. The CDR3 region is CASSADRGRDQPQHF. The CDR3 DNA reads TGTGCCAGTAGTGCCGACAGGGGGAGGGATCAGCCCCAGCATTTT. The whole variable domain, filled in from reference TRBV19 and TRBJ1-5, reads DGGITQSPKYLFRKEGQNVTLSCEQNLNHDAMYWYRQDPGQGLRLIYYSQIVNDFQKGDIAEGYSVSREKKESFPLTVTSAQKNPTAFYLCASSADRGRDQPQHFGDGTRLSIL.

This chain joins TRBV5-1 and TRBJ1-3; D is unclear. V lost 0 bases, J lost 2 bases, and 6 bases lay in between. CDR1 SGHRS and CDR2 YFSETQ come from the germline V gene. The CDR3 runs to 14 residues. The CDR3 sequence is CASSLASTGNTIYF. For the CDR3, the DNA is TGCGCCAGCAGCTTGGCTAGTACTGGAAACACCATATATTTT. Full variable domain (missing parts from reference TRBV5-1 and TRBJ1-3): KAGVTQTPRYLIKTRGQQVTLSCSPISGHRSVSWYQQTPGQGLQFLFEYFSETQRNKGNFPGRFSGRQFSNSRSEMNVSTLELGDSALYLCASSLASTGNTIYFGEGSWLTVV.

The rearrangement uses TRBV28 and TRBJ1-2, with D possibly TRBD1 on 6 matching bases. The CDR3 is 13 residues long. The germline V gene has CDR1 MDHEN and CDR2 SYDVKM. V lost 5 bases and J 10 bases, leaving 17 bases between the germline ends. The CDR3 region is CASSGSRGLDYTF. DNA of the CDR3: TGTGCCAGCAGTGGCTCCAGGGGCTTGGACTACACCTTC.

V gene TRBV11-3 combines with J gene TRBJ2-1; 7 nucleotides match TRBD2. The V gene end was trimmed by 5 bases and the J gene end by 9 bases; junction bases not matched to a gene: 4. Germline-derived CDR1 and CDR2 are SGHNT and YENEEA. This CDR3 has 12 residues. Here the CDR3 DNA reads TGTGCCAGCAGCCTAGGGGAGGGTGAGCAGTTCTTC. It specifies CASSLGEGEQFF.

This chain links TRBV4-3 with TRBJ2-1; 9 bases fit TRBD2. V trimming: 1 base; J trimming: 7 bases; junction bases outside the gene matches: 8. CDR3 size: 16 residues. The germline V gene has CDR1 LGHNA and CDR2 YSLEER. Written as DNA, the CDR3 is TGCGCCAGCAGCCAAGTCAGGGCGGGGGGGTGGAATGAGCAGTTCTTC. Amino acids: CASSQVRAGGWNEQFF.

The V call is TRBV9, the J call TRBJ2-3; 10 nucleotides line up with TRBD2. The length of the CDR3 is 15 residues. Germline CDR1 is SGDLS and CDR2 is YYNGEE. The junction had 8 bases not matched to a gene; V was cut back by 4 bases and J by 6 bases. In DNA, the CDR3 is TGTGCCAGCAGCCCAGTAGCGGGGGGCCTCGATACGCAGTATTTT. Protein sequence: CASSPVAGGLDTQYF.

Only one count was recorded for this clone. The V gene is TRBV5-6, the J gene TRBJ2-3, with D possibly TRBD2 on 6 matching bases. V was trimmed by 4 bases and J by 1 base, leaving 10 bases between them. Looked up from germline, CDR1 is SGHDT and CDR2 is YYEEEE. The CDR3 totals 14 residues. CDR3 in DNA: TGTGCCAGCAGCATGCAGCGGGGCACAGATACGCAGTATTTT. Translating gives CASSMQRGTDTQYF.

The rearrangement uses TRBV19 and TRBJ1-6; 8 positions match TRBD1. Germline CDR1 and CDR2: LNHDA and SQIVND (reference sequence). The CDR3 length is 13 residues. V lost 7 bases, J lost 8 bases, and 4 bases stayed unmatched. This CDR3 reads CASKGTGYSPLHF. The DNA of the CDR3 is TGTGCCAGTAAGGGGACAGGTTATTCACCCCTCCACTTT.

The J gene is TRBJ2-7, the V gene TRBV6-6, with D maybe TRBD1 (8 bases). With 6 bases removed from V and 3 bases from J, the gap between germline ends came to 15 bases. This CDR3 spans 14 amino acids. CDR1 is MNHNY and CDR2 is SVGAGI in the germline V gene (reference sequence). CDR3 sequence reads: CASRTGGALYEQYF. Written as DNA, the CDR3 is TGTGCCAGCAGAACAGGGGGGGCCCTCTACGAGCAGTACTTC.

V is TRBV5-6 and J is TRBJ2-2, with D uncertain. Between the trimmed V and J ends, which lost 2 bases and 7 bases, there was a span of 3 bases. The CDR3 spans 11 residues. The germline V gene encodes CDR1 SGHDT and CDR2 YYEEEE. CDR3 bases: TGTGCCAGCAGCTTACACGGGGAGCTGTTTTTT. This gives the protein CASSLHGELFF.

This clone was seen more than once but under ten times. The rearrangement links TRBV7-9 to TRBJ1-2, with 8 positions matching TRBD1. The CDR3 loop spans 14 amino acids. V lost 1 base to trimming and J lost 4 bases; unmatched junction nucleotides: 2. Germline values: CDR1 SEHNR, CDR2 FQNEAQ (reference sequence). In DNA form, the CDR3 reads TGTGCCAGCAGCTTAGGGCAGGGGGCCTATGGCTACACCTTC. It encodes CASSLGQGAYGYTF.

The V gene is TRBV10-3, the J gene TRBJ1-1; D is unresolved. V lost 2 bases and J 8 bases, leaving 6 bases between the germline ends. This CDR3 has 11 residues. Germline V lookup: CDR1 ENHRY, CDR2 SYGVKD. The CDR3 region is CAISEGREAFF. In DNA, the CDR3 is TGTGCCATCAGTGAGGGGAGGGAAGCTTTCTTT.

This rearrangement joins TRBV5-1 to TRBJ2-3; TRBD2 matches 8 bases. The CDR3 has 15 amino acids. Germline trimming cut 0 bases from V and 5 bases from J; bases unmatched to any gene: 5. Germline-derived CDR1 and CDR2 are SGHRS and YFSETQ. CDR3 bases: TGCGCCAGCAGCTTGGTAGCGGGGCCAGGAGATACGCAGTATTTT. As protein: CASSLVAGPGDTQYF. The full variable domain, its missing parts supplied by reference TRBV5-1 and TRBJ2-3, is KAGVTQTPRYLIKTRGQQVTLSCSPISGHRSVSWYQQTPGQGLQFLFEYFSETQRNKGNFPGRFSGRQFSNSRSEMNVSTLELGDSALYLCASSLVAGPGDTQYFGPGTRLTVL.

This chain connects TRBV24-1 to TRBJ2-1, with 9 bases matching TRBD1. Trimming took 5 bases from V and 4 from J; bases not matched to a gene: 8. The germline gives CDR1 KGHDR, CDR2 SFDVKD. The CDR3 has 16 residues. In DNA form, the CDR3 reads TGTGCCACCAGTGGGGTAATCGGGACAGGGTACAATGAGCAGTTCTTC. Translating it yields CATSGVIGTGYNEQFF.

The chain links TRBV9 to TRBJ2-1; D might be TRBD1 (5 bases). CDR3 length equals 13 residues. Trimming took 4 bases from V and 9 from J, leaving 14 bases between them. Germline V gene lookup returns CDR1 SGDLS and CDR2 YYNGEE. CDR3 amino acids: CASSSPWGLEQFF. CDR3 DNA: TGTGCCAGCAGCTCCCCTTGGGGCCTTGAGCAGTTCTTC.

V usage is TRBV13 and J usage is TRBJ2-3; D is possibly TRBD2 (5 bases). In germline, CDR1 is PRHDT, CDR2 FYEKMQ (reference sequence). The CDR3 contains 15 residues. V was cut by 4 bases and J by 4 bases, with 15 bases left in between. CDR3 sequence reads: CASSSSPSGSDTQYF. CDR3 sequence (DNA): TGTGCCAGCAGCTCCAGCCCCTCGGGGTCAGATACGCAGTATTTT.

The genes are TRBV2 and TRBJ2-4; D perhaps matches TRBD1 (6 bases). The V gene's germline CDR1 is SNHLY and CDR2 FYNNEI. Trimming shortened V by 6 bases and J by 6 bases, and 12 bases separated the two germline ends. This CDR3 comprises 13 residues. In DNA, the CDR3 is TGTGCCAGCAGGGGGGACAACCTAAACATTCAGTACTTC. This translates into CASRGDNLNIQYF.

The chain carries TRBV3-1 (or the pseudogene TRBV3-2) and TRBJ2-3; maybe TRBD1 (6 bases). This CDR3 is 16 amino acids long. Deletions cut 4 bases from V and 3 bases from J, with 17 bases between. In germline, CDR1 is LGHDT, CDR2 YNNKEL (reference sequence). CDR3 amino acids: CASSPGLGAGTDTQYF. The CDR3 bases are TGTGCCAGCAGCCCCGGGTTGGGGGCAGGAACAGATACGCAGTATTTT.

This CDR3 is CAADRAVHNSPLHF. Written as DNA, the CDR3 is TGTGCCGCCGACAGGGCGGTCCATAATTCACCCCTCCACTTT. This sequence joins TRBV24-1 and TRBJ1-6; 7 nucleotides agree with TRBD1. The CDR3 spans 14 residues. CDR1 KGHDR and CDR2 SFDVKD come from the germline V gene. V lost 12 bases, J lost 5 bases, and 9 bases stayed unmatched.

This chain links TRBV5-4 with TRBJ2-3, with TRBD2 matching over 11 bases. Germline-derived CDR1 and CDR2 are SGHNT and YYREEE (reference sequence). This CDR3 is built from 17 residues. V lost 3 bases, J lost 2 bases, and 8 bases stayed unmatched. CDR3 in DNA: TGTGCCAGCAGCTCCGGACTGACTAGCGGGGTCACAGATACGCAGTATTTT. This codes for CASSSGLTSGVTDTQYF.

The V gene is TRBV5-1, the J gene TRBJ1-4; TRBD1 might be the D (5 bases). The CDR3 runs 14 residues. Trimming left V 4 bases short and J 8 bases short, with 15 bases between. CDR1 and CDR2 (germline): SGHRS, YFSETQ. In DNA, the CDR3 is TGCGCCAGCAGCAACCGGGACTCCTCGGAAAAACTGTTTTTT. Its protein is CASSNRDSSEKLFF.

The chain employs TRBV19 and TRBJ1-5; 10 bases agree with TRBD1. From germline, CDR1 is LNHDA and CDR2 SQIVND (reference sequence). With V trimmed by 3 bases and J by 6 bases, 8 bases remained unmatched. The length of the CDR3 is 16 residues. Here the CDR3 DNA reads TGTGCCAGTAGTATTTGGGACAGGGGTTTGAGTCAGCCCCAGCATTTT. Its translation: CASSIWDRGLSQPQHF.

This chain connects TRBV28 to TRBJ1-4, with TRBD1 matching over 8 bases. Per germline, CDR1 MDHEN and CDR2 SYDVKM. Unmatched junction bases numbered 2, after V lost 2 bases and J lost 3 bases. The CDR3 sequence is 15 residues long. The chain's CDR3 is CASSLQGAANEKLFF. In DNA, the CDR3 is TGTGCCAGCAGTTTACAGGGGGCGGCTAATGAAAAACTGTTTTTT.

The chain joins TRBV5-4 to TRBJ2-1, with TRBD1 identical over 9 bases. This CDR3 comprises 16 residues. V shed 0 bases and J 5 bases; nucleotides not matched to a gene: 6. CDR1 SGHNT and CDR2 YYREEE come from the germline V gene (reference sequence). The CDR3, as DNA: TGTGCCAGCAGCTTGGGAATTGGACAGGGGAACAATGAGCAGTTCTTC. Protein product: CASSLGIGQGNNEQFF.

The rearrangement joins TRBV19 to TRBJ1-1; D possibly corresponds to TRBD1 (6 bases). CDR1 and CDR2 (germline): LNHDA, SQIVND (reference sequence). Trimming left V 5 bases short and J 2 bases short, with 12 bases between. The CDR3 has 14 residues. The CDR3 nucleotides are TGTGCCAGTAGTCCGAGGGGGGGAAACACTGAAGCTTTCTTT. Its translation: CASSPRGGNTEAFF.

V usage is TRBV12-5 and J usage is TRBJ1-1, with no clear D. Trimming took 0 bases from V and 4 from J, leaving 18 bases between them. The CDR3 has 17 residues. Per germline, CDR1 LGHNT and CDR2 FRNRAP. The CDR3 reads CASGLVLGGLASTEAFF. The DNA of the CDR3 is TGTGCTAGTGGTTTGGTACTAGGTGGGTTAGCGAGCACTGAAGCTTTCTTT.

This clone was observed once. The V call is TRBV6-1, the J call TRBJ1-1, with unresolved D. The CDR3 covers 13 residues. CDR1 is MNHNS, CDR2 SASEGT, per germline. Trimming left V 2 bases short and J 6 bases short, with 10 bases between. The CDR3 DNA is TGTGCCAGCAGTGAACCCGCACGGTCTGAAGCTTTCTTT. Its translation is CASSEPARSEAFF.

The chain couples TRBV4-3 to TRBJ1-5, with 9 bases matching TRBD1. CDR3 length: 19 amino acids. V was clipped by 0 bases and J by 0 bases; unmatched bases: 9. Germline CDR1 and CDR2: LGHNA and YSLEER. CDR3 sequence (DNA): TGCGCCAGCAGCCAAGATCTGGGACAGGGAAAAGATAGCAATCAGCCCCAGCATTTT. Encoded protein: CASSQDLGQGKDSNQPQHF.

Regarding this clone: Other DNA sequences in this sample translate to the same CDR3. The V call is TRBV5-5, the J call TRBJ1-5, with 10 bases that match TRBD1. The ends lost 4 bases at V and 6 bases at J; junction bases unmatched: 4. The CDR3 runs to 14 residues. Germline CDR1 and CDR2: SGHKS and YYEKEE (reference sequence). CDR3 amino acids: CASSGGTGVQPQHF. CDR3 coding DNA: TGTGCCAGCAGCGGCGGGACAGGGGTTCAGCCCCAGCATTTT.

This sequence joins TRBV5-1 and TRBJ1-2; D call uncertain. The CDR3 covers 13 residues. V was clipped by 5 bases and J by 7 bases, with 15 bases between them. CDR1 is SGHRS, CDR2 YFSETQ, per germline. DNA of the CDR3: TGCGCCAGCAGTCCGACATGGGTCGGTGGCTACACCTTC. Translating gives CASSPTWVGGYTF. The entire variable domain, with the rest obtained from reference TRBV5-1 and TRBJ1-2, is as follows: KAGVTQTPRYLIKTRGQQVTLSCSPISGHRSVSWYQQTPGQGLQFLFEYFSETQRNKGNFPGRFSGRQFSNSRSEMNVSTLELGDSALYLCASSPTWVGGYTFGSGTRLTVV.